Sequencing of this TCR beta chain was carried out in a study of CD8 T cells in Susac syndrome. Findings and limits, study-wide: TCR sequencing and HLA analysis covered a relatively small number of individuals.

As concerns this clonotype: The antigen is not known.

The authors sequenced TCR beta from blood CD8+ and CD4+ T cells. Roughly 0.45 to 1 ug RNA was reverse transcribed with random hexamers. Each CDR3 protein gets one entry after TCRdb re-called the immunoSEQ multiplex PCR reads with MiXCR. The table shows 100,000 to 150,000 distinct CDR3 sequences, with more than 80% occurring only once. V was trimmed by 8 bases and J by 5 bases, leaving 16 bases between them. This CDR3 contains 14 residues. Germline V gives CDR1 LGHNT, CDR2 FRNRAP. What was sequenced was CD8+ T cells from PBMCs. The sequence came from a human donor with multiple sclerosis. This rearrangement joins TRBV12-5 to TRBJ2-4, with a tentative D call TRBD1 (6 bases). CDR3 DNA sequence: TGTGCTAGTCAGTTCCGGGACACCGAAAACATTCAGTACTTC. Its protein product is CASQFRDTENIQYF.